This entry lists 13 T cell receptor beta chains sequenced from one sample in a study of T cells in Graves' hyperthyroidism and ophthalmopathy (dated by TCRdb to between 2018 and 2021). The library was produced with multiplex PCR. The sequencer listed for this sample is Illumina HiSeq 2000. The TCR beta CDR3 regions were amplified from the RNA transcripts. A first-round RT-PCR of the TCR CDR3 used the HTBI primer set with the Qiagen OneStep RT-PCR kit. TCRdb trimmed the raw reads at Q25, called clones with MiXCR and kept productive beta chains. CDR3 protein duplicates are merged, each entry listing the most common genes and DNA. Within this sample are some 600,000 distinct CDR3 sequences, with 46% of them counted one time only. Of the sample, 6.5% to 9% falls within the top ten clones. The sample taken for sequencing was peripheral blood or thyroid tissue (not recorded which). These receptors were collected from a woman under 30 with Graves' hyperthyroidism. Donor details come from another sample of the same person, matched by shared clones.

The table lists this clonotype with many counts. J is TRBJ1-2 and V is TRBV20-1; D remains ambiguous. CDR3 size: 12 residues. Trimming removed 3 bases at V and 7 bases at J, with 12 bases between. Germline V gene lookup returns CDR1 DFQATT and CDR2 SNEGSKA (reference sequence). The CDR3 protein is CSASIWPAGYTF. The CDR3 DNA sequence: TGCAGTGCTAGCATCTGGCCGGCTGGCTACACCTTC.

J is TRBJ2-5 and V is TRBV10-3; D ambiguous. V was cut by 8 bases and J by 4 bases, with 8 bases left in between. CDR3 length equals 11 residues. Germline CDR1 and CDR2: ENHRY and SYGVKD. Here the CDR3 reads CAIRTGETQYF. The CDR3 DNA reads TGTGCCATCCGCACGGGAGAGACCCAGTACTTC.

This clonotype has only a few counts. This chain joins TRBV2 and TRBJ2-7; 9 bases are a match to TRBD1. V gave up 10 bases and J gave up 5 bases; unmatched junction bases: 15. This CDR3 is built from 15 residues. Germline V gene data show CDR1 as SNHLY and CDR2 as FYNNEI. For the CDR3, the DNA is TGTGCCACCCGTTCCCTGGACAGGGGACTGGACGAGCAGTACTTC. Its translation is CATRSLDRGLDEQYF.

Ten or more counts support this clonotype. This rearrangement joins TRBV6-5 to TRBJ1-4; D ambiguous. The germline CDR1 and CDR2 sequences are MNHEY and SVGAGI. Trimming left V 6 bases short and J 3 bases short, with 8 bases between. This CDR3 has 13 amino acids. The CDR3 region is CASSEEANEKLFF. As DNA, the CDR3 is TGTGCCAGCAGCGAAGAGGCTAATGAAAAACTGTTTTTT.

This clonotype showed up just once. The DNA of the CDR3 is TGCAGCGTTGACCCGGGCCTCACAGATACGCAGTATTTT. Its protein product is CSVDPGLTDTQYF. The V gene is TRBV29-1, the J gene TRBJ2-3; D is undetermined. The CDR3 sequence is 13 residues long. V was pared by 3 bases and J by 2 bases, with 9 bases between. Germline V gene data show CDR1 as SQVTM and CDR2 as ANQGSEA.

The rearrangement uses TRBV10-3 and TRBJ1-2; D is perhaps TRBD1 (6 bases). The CDR3 has 15 residues. V gave up 3 bases and J gave up 3 bases, with 14 bases separating them. Per the germline V gene, CDR1 is ENHRY and CDR2 is SYGVKD. CDR3 residues: CAISDLDRFHYGYTF. CDR3 in DNA: TGTGCCATCAGTGACCTGGACAGATTCCACTATGGCTACACCTTC.

The genes are TRBV29-1 and TRBJ2-7; D not certain. This CDR3 region has 13 residues. CDR1 and CDR2 (germline): SQVTM, ANQGSEA. Trimming pared 8 bases from V and 0 bases from J, leaving 14 bases between. Here the CDR3 DNA reads TGCAGCTATACACCCAGGAGCTCCTACGAGCAGTACTTC. It translates to CSYTPRSSYEQYF.

The chain joins TRBV25-1 to TRBJ1-5, with unresolved D. The CDR3 extends over 11 amino acids. Trimming removed 11 bases from V and 4 bases from J, with 9 bases in between. Germline CDR1 is MGHDK and CDR2 is SYGVNS. The CDR3 reads CALPRNQPQHF. The CDR3 nucleotides are TGTGCCCTTCCTCGGAATCAGCCCCAGCATTTT.

This chain joins TRBV6-1 and TRBJ1-3; D remains ambiguous. V gave up 7 bases and J gave up 2 bases, with 12 bases separating them. The CDR3 is 14 residues long. The V gene's germline CDR1 is MNHNS and CDR2 SASEGT. The DNA of the CDR3 is TGTGCCAGCACCACCGGGTGGCCTGGAAACACCATATATTTT. This codes for CASTTGWPGNTIYF.

The chain recombines TRBV29-1 with TRBJ2-3; D is possibly TRBD2 (5 bases). This CDR3 is 11 amino acids long. Trimming left V 4 bases short and J 10 bases short, with 12 bases between. CDR1 and CDR2 (germline): SQVTM, ANQGSEA. The CDR3 reads CSVGKPGSQYF. In DNA, the CDR3 is TGCAGCGTTGGGAAGCCGGGATCGCAGTATTTT.

The gene calls are TRBV2 and TRBJ2-7, with 11 nucleotides matching TRBD1. The end of the DNA fits TRBJ2-5 better, so the J call may be wrong. Germline V lookup: CDR1 SNHLY, CDR2 FYNNEI. CDR3 size: 20 residues. The CDR3 DNA sequence: TGTGCCAGCAGTGTCGGGGCTAGTGGTTCTGGGACAGGGGGGATCGAGACCCAGTACTTC. Its translation is CASSVGASGSGTGGIETQYF.

This clonotype was seen more than once but under ten times. J is TRBJ1-4 and V is TRBV7-2; D unresolved. Germline CDR1 SGHTA, CDR2 FQGNSA. This CDR3 is 17 amino acids long. V lost 5 bases and J 1 base, leaving 17 bases between the germline ends. CDR3 amino acids: CASSLFGPELTNEKLFF. For the CDR3, the DNA is TGTGCCAGCAGCCTGTTCGGTCCGGAGTTAACTAATGAAAAACTGTTTTTT. The complete variable domain, with remaining parts taken from reference TRBV7-2 and TRBJ1-4, reads GAGVSQSPSNKVTEKGKDVELRCDPISGHTALYWYRQSLGQGLEFLIYFQGNSAPDKSGLPSDRFSAERTGGSVSTLTIQRTQQEDSAVYLCASSLFGPELTNEKLFFGSGTQLSVL.

This clonotype appeared a few times. The chain carries TRBV2 and TRBJ1-6; 7 positions match TRBD1. Unmatched junction bases numbered 15, after V lost 8 bases and J lost 8 bases. The CDR3 covers 16 residues. The germline V gene has CDR1 SNHLY and CDR2 FYNNEI. The CDR3 DNA is TGTGCCAGCGCCGGCGCGGCCCAGGGGGTATATTCACCCCTCCACTTT. It yields the protein CASAGAAQGVYSPLHF.